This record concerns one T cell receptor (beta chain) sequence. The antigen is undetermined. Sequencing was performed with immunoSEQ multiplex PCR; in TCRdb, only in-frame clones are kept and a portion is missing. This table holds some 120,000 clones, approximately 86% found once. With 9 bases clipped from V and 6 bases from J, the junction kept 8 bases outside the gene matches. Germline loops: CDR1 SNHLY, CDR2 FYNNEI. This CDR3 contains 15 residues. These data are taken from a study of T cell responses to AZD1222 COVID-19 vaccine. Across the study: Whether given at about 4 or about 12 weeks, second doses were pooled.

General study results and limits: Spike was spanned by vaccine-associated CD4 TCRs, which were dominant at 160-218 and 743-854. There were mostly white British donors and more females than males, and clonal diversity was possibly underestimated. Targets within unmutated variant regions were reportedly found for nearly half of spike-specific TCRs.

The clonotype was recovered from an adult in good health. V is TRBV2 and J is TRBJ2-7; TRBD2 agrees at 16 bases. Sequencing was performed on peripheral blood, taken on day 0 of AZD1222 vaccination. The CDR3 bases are TGTGCCAGAGGGACTAGCGGGGGGGCCGTGGGCGAGCAGTACTTC. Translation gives CARGTSGGAVGEQYF.